This T cell receptor (beta chain) was found in a study of blood T cell repertoires in COVID-19. Across the whole study: Italy, Spain and the United States were the sources of the convalescent and acute COVID-19 samples. The analysed material was cDNA or gDNA that came from T cells, B-cell-depleted T cells, or PBMCs.

V was cut by 4 bases and J by 6 bases, with 10 bases left in between. From germline, CDR1 is SGHNT and CDR2 YENEEA. The CDR3 length is 13 residues. How the authors handled the data: Amplification of reference gene primers was used by the study to estimate nucleated cell counts. Sequenced by immunoSEQ multiplex PCR; TCRdb stores in-frame clones only, minus some. V and J calls and clone size are given by that table; D and trimming were obtained from the DNA. This table holds 200,000 to 250,000 clones, approximately 83% found once. Sequencing was carried out using peripheral blood. V and J are TRBV11-3 and TRBJ2-1; D gene uncertain. This clonotype was sampled from a woman aged 25 to 39 who had recovered from COVID-19. The CDR3 coding sequence is TGTGCCAGCAGCTCCCGGGTGGCCAATGAGCAGTTCTTC. This translates into CASSSRVANEQFF.